This paragraph reports one T cell receptor beta chain. Based on its abundance in the sample, this clone is medium-sized (0.01 to 0.1%). Its target antigen remains unknown. No quality values exist for individual bases; no much larger clone is one base distant. This record comes from a study of PD-1 blockade in classical Hodgkin lymphoma (TCRdb year 2020). Describing the broader study: Nivolumab dosing was 3 mg/kg intravenously every 2 weeks, continuing until either disease progression or unacceptable toxicity. The study used CyTOF and TCR beta sequencing to define a peripheral blood immune signature of response to PD-1 blockade in classical Hodgkin lymphoma.

After removal of 3 bases from V and 1 base from J, the junction retains 1 base not matched to a gene. CDR1 MNHEY and CDR2 SMNVEV were looked up in the germline V gene (reference sequence). There are 15 amino acids in the CDR3, from cysteine to phenylalanine inclusive. The retained sequence is limited to the CDR3, 45 bases, with the frame set at the first base. The Qiagen DNeasy kit was used to extract genomic DNA both from unsorted PBMCs and from the negatively selected CD4+ and CD8+ fractions. TCR beta CDR3 regions were amplified by immunoSEQ multiplex PCR using primers annealing to V and J segments. A synthetic immune receptor repertoire was used to minimize amplification bias, and any remaining bias was removed computationally after sequencing. The authors' pipeline ran thus. Repertoire diversity was quantified as the Shannon entropy index using custom Python scripts. The unsorted, CD4+ and CD8+ repertoires were each analyzed separately, with the exception of combined analyses, where CD4+ and CD8+ sequences were merged in silico. A clone was considered expanded if an increase in frequency of at least 2-fold after treatment relative to C1D1 was found, and a pseudocount of 0.5 was applied to clones undetected at baseline. Singleton clones were defined as clones with 0 or 1 copy at C1D1, and non-singleton clones were defined as clones with 2 or more copies. Clones expanded in unsorted samples were assigned a CD4+, CD8+ or unknown annotation through matching of protein sequences in sorted samples from the same patient. Diversity changes from C1D1 to C4D1 were tested in paired samples using Wilcoxon tests. Here the immuneACCESS table is served through TCRdb, limited to in-frame sequences with V and J called. Missing clones are a known gap in these copies; in checked studies unresolved V genes cover under half, and the rest lacks a known reason. V, J and clone size are taken as reported in that table, and D and trimming were inferred from the DNA itself. This sample holds some 22,000 clones; 60% to 75% were observed only once. Less than 20% of the sample comes from the top ten.

This sample's time point label indicates: cycle 4 day 1 (C4D1), after 6 weeks of nivolumab. Relapse after autologous stem cell transplantation had occurred in all trial patients, and cohorts A, B and C were distinguished by prior brentuximab vedotin exposure. The trial cohort was composed of some 57 patients with relapsed/refractory classical Hodgkin lymphoma, for whom complete response, partial response or progressive disease was recorded as best overall response. Single-agent nivolumab was administered to trial patients in the multi-cohort phase II CheckMate 205 trial. An independent review committee assessed best overall response using the 2007 International Working Group response criteria. PBMCs from the trial were collected at three points: immediately before nivolumab initiation (C1D1), and during therapy at cycle 2 day 1 and cycle 4 day 1. Peripheral blood was collected in 8 mL Vacutainer Cell Preparation Tubes, from which PBMCs were isolated by centrifugation and then cryopreserved.

Broader findings and caveats from the paper: Lower diversity was seen in patients whose nivolumab began less than 1 year after ASCT, and these patients were left out of later analyses so that immune reconstitution would not confound the results. Baseline TCR diversity was reported to be lower in newly diagnosed patients than in healthy donors and to be lower still in relapsed/refractory patients. CD4+ but not CD8+ TCR diversity rose significantly by C4D1 (p=0.0027 vs p=0.16), most apparent in complete responders (p=0.02). Only a single clinical trial cohort was studied, and what caused the repertoire differences, possibly disease activity or prior therapy, remained undefined. Trial patients achieving complete response had baseline diversity similar to newly diagnosed patients, whereas partial responders and progressors had significantly lower diversity.

The specimen comprised peripheral blood mononuclear cells (PBMCs), sampled before the fourth cycle of nivolumab. This sequence uses TRBV27 and TRBJ2-1; 9 of the junction bases match TRBD1. The source is a human donor with classical Hodgkin lymphoma. This receptor has the CDR3 CASSLGQGSYNEQFF. The nucleotide sequence is given as TGTGCCAGCAGTTTGGGACAGGGTTCCTACAATGAGCAGTTCTTC.